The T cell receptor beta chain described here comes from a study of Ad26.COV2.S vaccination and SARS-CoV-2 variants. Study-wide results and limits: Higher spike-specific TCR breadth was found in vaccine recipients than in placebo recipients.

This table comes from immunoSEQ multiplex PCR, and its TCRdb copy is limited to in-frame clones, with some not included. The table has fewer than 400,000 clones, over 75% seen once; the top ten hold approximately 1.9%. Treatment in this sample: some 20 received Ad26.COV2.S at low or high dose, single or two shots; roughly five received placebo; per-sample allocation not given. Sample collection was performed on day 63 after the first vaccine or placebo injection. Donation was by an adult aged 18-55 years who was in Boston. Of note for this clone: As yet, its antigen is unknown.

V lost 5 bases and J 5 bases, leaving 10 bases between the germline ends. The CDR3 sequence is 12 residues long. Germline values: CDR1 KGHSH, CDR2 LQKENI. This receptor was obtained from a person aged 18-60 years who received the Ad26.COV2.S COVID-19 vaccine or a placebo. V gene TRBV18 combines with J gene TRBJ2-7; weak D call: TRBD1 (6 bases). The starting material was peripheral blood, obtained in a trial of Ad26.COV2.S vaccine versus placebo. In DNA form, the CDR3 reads TGTGCCAGCTCATCACAGGGTCACGAGCAGTACTTC. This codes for CASSSQGHEQYF.